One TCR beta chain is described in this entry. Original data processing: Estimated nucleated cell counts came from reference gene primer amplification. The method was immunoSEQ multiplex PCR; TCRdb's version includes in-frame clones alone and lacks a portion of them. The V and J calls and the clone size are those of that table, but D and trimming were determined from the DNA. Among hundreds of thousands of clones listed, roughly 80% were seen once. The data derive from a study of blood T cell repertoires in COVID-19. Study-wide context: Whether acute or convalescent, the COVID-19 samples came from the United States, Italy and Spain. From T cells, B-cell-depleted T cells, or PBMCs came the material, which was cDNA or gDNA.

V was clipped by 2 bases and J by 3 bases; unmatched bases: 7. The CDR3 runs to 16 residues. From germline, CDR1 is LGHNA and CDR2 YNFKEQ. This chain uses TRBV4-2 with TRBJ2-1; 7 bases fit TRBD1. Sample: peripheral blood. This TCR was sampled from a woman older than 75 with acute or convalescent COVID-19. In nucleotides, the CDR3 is TGTGCCAGCAGCCAAACCGACAGGGACAACTACAATGAGCAGTTCTTC. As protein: CASSQTDRDNYNEQFF.